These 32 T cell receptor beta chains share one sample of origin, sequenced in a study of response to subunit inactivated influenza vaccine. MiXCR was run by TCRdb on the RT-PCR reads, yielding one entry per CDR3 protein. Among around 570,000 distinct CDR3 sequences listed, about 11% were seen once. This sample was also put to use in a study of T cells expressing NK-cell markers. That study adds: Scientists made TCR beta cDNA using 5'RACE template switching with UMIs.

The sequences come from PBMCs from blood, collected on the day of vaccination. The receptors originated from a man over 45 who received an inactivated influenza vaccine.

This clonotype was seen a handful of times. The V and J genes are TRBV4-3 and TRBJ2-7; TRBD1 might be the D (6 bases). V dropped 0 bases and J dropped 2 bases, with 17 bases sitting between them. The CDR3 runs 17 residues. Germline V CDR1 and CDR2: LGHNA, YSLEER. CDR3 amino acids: CASSQDSLDSRAYEQYF. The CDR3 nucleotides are TGCGCCAGCAGCCAAGATAGTTTGGACAGCAGAGCCTACGAGCAGTACTTC.

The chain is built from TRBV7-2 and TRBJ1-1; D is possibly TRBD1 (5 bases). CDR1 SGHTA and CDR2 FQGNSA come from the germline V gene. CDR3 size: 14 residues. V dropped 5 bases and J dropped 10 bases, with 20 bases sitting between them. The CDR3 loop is CASSTNTPGRRAFF. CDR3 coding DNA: TGTGCCAGCAGCACAAATACCCCGGGGCGGAGAGCTTTCTTT.

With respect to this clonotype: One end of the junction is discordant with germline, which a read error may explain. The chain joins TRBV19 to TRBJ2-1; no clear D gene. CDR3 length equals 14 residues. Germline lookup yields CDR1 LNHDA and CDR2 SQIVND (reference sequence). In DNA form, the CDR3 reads TGTGCCAGTAGCATAGGGCTTTCCTACAATGAGCAGTTCTTC. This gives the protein CASSIGLSYNEQFF.

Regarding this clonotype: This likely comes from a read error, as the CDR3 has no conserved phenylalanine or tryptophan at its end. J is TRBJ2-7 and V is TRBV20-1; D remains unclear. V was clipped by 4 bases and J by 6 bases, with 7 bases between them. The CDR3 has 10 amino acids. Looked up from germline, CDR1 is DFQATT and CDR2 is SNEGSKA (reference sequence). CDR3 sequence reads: CSATMGEQYL. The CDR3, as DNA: TGCAGTGCTACAATGGGCGAGCAGTACTTG.

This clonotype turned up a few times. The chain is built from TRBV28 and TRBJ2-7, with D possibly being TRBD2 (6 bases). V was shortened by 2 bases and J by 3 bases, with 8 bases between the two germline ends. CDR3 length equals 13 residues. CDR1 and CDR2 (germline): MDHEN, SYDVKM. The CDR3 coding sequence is TGTGCCAGCAGTTTACCGGGGGACTACGAGCAGTACTTC. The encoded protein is CASSLPGDYEQYF.

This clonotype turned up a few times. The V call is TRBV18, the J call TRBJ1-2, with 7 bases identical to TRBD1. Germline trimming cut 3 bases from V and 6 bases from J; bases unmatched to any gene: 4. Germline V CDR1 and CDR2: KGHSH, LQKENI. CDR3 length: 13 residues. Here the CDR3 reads CASSPRDSHGYTF. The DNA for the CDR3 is TGTGCCAGCTCACCCCGGGACAGCCATGGCTACACCTTC.

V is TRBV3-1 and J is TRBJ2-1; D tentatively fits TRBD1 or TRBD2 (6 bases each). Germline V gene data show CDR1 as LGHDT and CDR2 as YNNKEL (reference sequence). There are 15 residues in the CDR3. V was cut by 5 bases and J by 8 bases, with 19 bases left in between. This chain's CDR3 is CASSSGGRVAHEQFF. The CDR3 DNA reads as TGTGCCAGCAGCTCCGGGGGCCGAGTCGCCCATGAGCAGTTCTTC.

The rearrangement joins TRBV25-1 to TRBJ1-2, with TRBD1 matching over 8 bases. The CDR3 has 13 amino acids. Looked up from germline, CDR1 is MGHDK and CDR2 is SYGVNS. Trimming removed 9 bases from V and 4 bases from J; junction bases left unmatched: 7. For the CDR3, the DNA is TGTGCCAGGCCTCCAGGGGGCTTCTATGGCTACACCTTC. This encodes CARPPGGFYGYTF.

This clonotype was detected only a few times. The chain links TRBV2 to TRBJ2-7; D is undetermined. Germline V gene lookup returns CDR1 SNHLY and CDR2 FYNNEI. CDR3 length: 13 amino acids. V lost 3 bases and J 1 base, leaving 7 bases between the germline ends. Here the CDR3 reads CASSDHSSYEQYF. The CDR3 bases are TGTGCCAGCAGTGACCATTCTTCCTACGAGCAGTACTTC.

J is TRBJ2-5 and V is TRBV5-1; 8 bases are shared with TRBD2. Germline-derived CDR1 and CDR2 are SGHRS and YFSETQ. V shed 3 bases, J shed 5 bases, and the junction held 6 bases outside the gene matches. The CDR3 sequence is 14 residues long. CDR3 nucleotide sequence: TGCGCCAGCAGCTCCGGGACTAGTGAGGAGACCCAGTACTTC. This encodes CASSSGTSEETQYF.

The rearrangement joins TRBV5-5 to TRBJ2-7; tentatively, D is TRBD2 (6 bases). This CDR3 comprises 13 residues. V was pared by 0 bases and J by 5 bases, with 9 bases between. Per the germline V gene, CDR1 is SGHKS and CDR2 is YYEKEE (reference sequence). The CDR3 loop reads CASSLVGGNEQYF. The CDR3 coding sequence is TGTGCCAGCAGCTTGGTAGGAGGGAACGAGCAGTACTTC.

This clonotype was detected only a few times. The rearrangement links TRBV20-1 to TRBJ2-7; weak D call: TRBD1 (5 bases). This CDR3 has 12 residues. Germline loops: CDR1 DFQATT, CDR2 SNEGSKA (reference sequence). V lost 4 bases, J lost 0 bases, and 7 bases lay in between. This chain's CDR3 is CSATRDSYEQYF. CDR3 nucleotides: TGCAGTGCTACCAGGGACTCCTACGAGCAGTACTTC.

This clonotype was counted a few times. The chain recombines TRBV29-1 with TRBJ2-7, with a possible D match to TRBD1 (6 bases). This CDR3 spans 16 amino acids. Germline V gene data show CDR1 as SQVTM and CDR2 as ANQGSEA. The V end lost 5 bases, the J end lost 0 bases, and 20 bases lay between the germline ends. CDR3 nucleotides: TGCAGCGTTCTTACCGCGACAGGTTCCGTCTCCTACGAGCAGTACTTC. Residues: CSVLTATGSVSYEQYF.

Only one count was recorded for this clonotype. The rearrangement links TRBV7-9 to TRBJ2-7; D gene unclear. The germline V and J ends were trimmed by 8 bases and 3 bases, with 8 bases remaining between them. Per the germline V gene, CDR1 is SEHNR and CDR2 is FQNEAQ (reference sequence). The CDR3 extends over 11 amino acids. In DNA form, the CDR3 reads TGTGCCAGCGGGTCGGTCTACGAGCAGTACTTC. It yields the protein CASGSVYEQYF.

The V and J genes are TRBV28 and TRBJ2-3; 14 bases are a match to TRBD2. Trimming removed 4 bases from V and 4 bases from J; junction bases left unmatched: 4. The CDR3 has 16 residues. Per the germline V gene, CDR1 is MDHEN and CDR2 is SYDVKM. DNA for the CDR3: TGTGCCAGCAGTTCCCCGGGACTAGCGGGAGCAGATACGCAGTATTTT. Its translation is CASSSPGLAGADTQYF. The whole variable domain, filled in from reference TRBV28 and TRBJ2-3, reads DVKVTQSSRYLVKRTGEKVFLECVQDMDHENMFWYRQDPGLGLRLIYFSYDVKMKEKGDIPEGYSVSREKKERFSLILESASTNQTSMYLCASSSPGLAGADTQYFGPGTRLTVL.

CDR3 amino acids: CASSPATGWETQYF. The CDR3 DNA reads TGTGCCAGCAGCCCCGCGACAGGGTGGGAGACCCAGTACTTC. The gene calls are TRBV7-9 and TRBJ2-5, with 7 bases identical to TRBD1. There are 14 residues in the CDR3. Germline V gene data show CDR1 as SEHNR and CDR2 as FQNEAQ (reference sequence). V lost 5 bases to trimming and J lost 5 bases; unmatched junction nucleotides: 8. Full variable domain (outside the CDR3, taken from reference TRBV7-9 and TRBJ2-5): DTGVSQNPRHKITKRGQNVTFRCDPISEHNRLYWYRQTLGQGPEFLTYFQNEAQLEKSRLLSDRFSAERPKGSFSTLEIQRTEQGDSAMYLCASSPATGWETQYFGPGTRLLVL.

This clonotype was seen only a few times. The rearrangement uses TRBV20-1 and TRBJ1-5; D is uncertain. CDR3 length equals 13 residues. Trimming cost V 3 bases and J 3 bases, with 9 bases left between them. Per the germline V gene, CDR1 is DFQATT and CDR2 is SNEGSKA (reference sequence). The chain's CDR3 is CSARRAVNQPQHF. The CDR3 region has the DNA TGCAGTGCTAGGAGGGCAGTCAATCAGCCCCAGCATTTT.

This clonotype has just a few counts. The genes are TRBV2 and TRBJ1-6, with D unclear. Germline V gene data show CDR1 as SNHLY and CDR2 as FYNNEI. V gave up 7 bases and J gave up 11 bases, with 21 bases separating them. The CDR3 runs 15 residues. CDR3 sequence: CASKRSSGDGTPLHF. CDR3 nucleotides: TGTGCCAGCAAACGGTCGTCGGGTGATGGGACACCCCTCCACTTT.

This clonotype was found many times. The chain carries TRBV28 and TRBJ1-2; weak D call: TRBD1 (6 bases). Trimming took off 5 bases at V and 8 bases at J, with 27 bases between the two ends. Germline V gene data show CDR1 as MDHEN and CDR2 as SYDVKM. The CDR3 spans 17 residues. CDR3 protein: CASSPTGARTVGWGYTF. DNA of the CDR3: TGTGCCAGCAGTCCGACGGGGGCGCGAACGGTGGGATGGGGCTACACCTTC.

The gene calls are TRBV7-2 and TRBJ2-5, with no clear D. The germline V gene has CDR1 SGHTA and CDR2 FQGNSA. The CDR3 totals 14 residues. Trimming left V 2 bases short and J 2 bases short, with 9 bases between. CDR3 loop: CASSLPRKQETQYF. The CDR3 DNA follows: TGTGCCAGCAGCTTACCCCGCAAGCAAGAGACCCAGTACTTC.

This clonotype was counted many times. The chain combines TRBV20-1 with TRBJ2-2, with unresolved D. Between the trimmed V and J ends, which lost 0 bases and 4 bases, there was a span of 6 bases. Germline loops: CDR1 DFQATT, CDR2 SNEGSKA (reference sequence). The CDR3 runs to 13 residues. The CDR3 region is CSARDVGTGELFF. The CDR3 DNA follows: TGCAGTGCTAGAGATGTTGGCACCGGGGAGCTGTTTTTT.

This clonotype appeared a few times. CDR3 DNA: TGTGCCAGCAGCTTAGCGACTAGCGGGGGGTACCAAGAGACCCAGTACTTC. It translates to CASSLATSGGYQETQYF. V gene TRBV7-9 combines with J gene TRBJ2-5; TRBD2 matches at 13 bases. V was pared by 0 bases and J by 0 bases, with 1 base of the junction left unmatched. Germline lookup yields CDR1 SEHNR and CDR2 FQNEAQ (reference sequence). This CDR3 contains 17 residues.

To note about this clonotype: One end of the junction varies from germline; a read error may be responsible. DNA for the CDR3: TGTGCCAGCAGCTTATTCAGGGACACAGATACGCTGTATTTT. It is translated as CASSLFRDTDTLYF. The chain employs TRBV7-6 and TRBJ2-3; D is possibly TRBD1 (6 bases). This CDR3 region has 14 residues. From germline, CDR1 is SGHVS and CDR2 FNYEAQ.

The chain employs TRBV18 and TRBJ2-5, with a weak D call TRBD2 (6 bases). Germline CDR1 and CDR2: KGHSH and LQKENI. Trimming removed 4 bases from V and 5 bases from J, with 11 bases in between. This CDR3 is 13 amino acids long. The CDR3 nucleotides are TGTGCCAGCTCACTCGCTAGCGTGGAGACCCAGTACTTC. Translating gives CASSLASVETQYF. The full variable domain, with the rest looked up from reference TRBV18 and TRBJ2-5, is NAGVMQNPRHLVRRRGQEARLRCSPMKGHSHVYWYRQLPEEGLKFMVYLQKENIIDESGMPKERFSAEFPKEGPSILRIQQVVRGDSAAYFCASSLASVETQYFGPGTRLLVL.

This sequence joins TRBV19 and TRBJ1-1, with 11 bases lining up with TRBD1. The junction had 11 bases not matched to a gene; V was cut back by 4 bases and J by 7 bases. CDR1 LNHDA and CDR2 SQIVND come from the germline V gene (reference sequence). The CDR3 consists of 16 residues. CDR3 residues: CASSTPGQGGHYEAFF. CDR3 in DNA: TGTGCCAGTAGTACACCGGGACAGGGGGGCCACTATGAAGCTTTCTTT.

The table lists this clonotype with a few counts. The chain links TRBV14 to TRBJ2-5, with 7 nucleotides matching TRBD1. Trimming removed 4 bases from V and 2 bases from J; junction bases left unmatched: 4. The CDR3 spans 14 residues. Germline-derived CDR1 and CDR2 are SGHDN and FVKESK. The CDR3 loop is CASSRDSVQETQYF. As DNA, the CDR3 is TGTGCCAGCAGCCGGGACAGCGTTCAAGAGACCCAGTACTTC.

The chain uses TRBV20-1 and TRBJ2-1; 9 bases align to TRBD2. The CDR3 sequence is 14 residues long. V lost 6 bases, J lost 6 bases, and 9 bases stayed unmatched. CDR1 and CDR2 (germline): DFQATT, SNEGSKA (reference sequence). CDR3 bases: TGCAGTGCAGGTCGGACTAGCGTTGCCAATGAGCAGTTCTTC. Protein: CSAGRTSVANEQFF.

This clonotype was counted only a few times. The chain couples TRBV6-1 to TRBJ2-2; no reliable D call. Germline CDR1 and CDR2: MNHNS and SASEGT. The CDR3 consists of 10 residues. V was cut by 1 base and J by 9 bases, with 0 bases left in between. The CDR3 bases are TGTGCCAGCAGTGAAGGGGAGCTGTTTTTT. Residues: CASSEGELFF.

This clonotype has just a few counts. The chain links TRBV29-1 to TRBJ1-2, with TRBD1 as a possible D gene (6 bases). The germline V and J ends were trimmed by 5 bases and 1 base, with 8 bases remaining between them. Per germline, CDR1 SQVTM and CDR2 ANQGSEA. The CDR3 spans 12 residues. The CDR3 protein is CSVSDSNYGYTF. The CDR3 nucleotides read TGCAGCGTTTCGGACAGTAACTATGGCTACACCTTC.

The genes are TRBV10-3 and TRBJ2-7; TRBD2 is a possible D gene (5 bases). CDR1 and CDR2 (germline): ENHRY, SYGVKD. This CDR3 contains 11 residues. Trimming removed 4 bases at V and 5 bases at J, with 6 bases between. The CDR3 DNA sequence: TGTGCCATCAGTGTCGGGGACGAGCAGTACTTC. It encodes CAISVGDEQYF.

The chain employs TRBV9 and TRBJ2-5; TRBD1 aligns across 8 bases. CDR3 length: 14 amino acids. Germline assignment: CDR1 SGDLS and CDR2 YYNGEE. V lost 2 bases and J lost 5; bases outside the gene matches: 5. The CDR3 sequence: CASSVGQGGETQYF. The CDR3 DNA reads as TGTGCCAGCAGCGTTGGACAGGGTGGTGAGACCCAGTACTTC.

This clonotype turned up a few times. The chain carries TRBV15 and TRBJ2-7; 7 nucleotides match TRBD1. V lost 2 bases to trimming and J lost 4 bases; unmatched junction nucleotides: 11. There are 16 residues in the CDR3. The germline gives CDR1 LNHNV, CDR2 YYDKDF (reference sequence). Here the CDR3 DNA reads TGTGCCACCAGCAGACTTCAGGGGGTAAGCTGGTACGAGCAGTACTTC. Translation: CATSRLQGVSWYEQYF.